A selection of T cell receptor beta chains follows, all from one sample in a study of OX40 agonist ivuxolimab in advanced cancers. Generated by immunoSEQ multiplex PCR, the TCRdb table keeps only in-frame clones and is missing some. The table records some 65,000 clones, roughly nine tenths of them present only once. Sequences were derived from CD4+ or CD8+ T cells sorted from blood, sampled in a trial of the OX40 agonist ivuxolimab. The receptors were sampled from an adult with an advanced solid tumor such as melanoma, head and neck, liver or kidney cancer. Both conserved end residues are part of each CDR3. The order of the fields is J gene, V gene, CDR3 protein.

j_call: TRBJ1-6; v_call: TRBV6-5; cdr3_aa: CASSGQGRTPLHF
j_call: TRBJ2-5; v_call: TRBV6-6; cdr3_aa: CASTATGQETQYF
j_call: TRBJ1-2; v_call: TRBV10-3; cdr3_aa: CAITPTPNYGYTF
j_call: TRBJ1-4; v_call: TRBV18; cdr3_aa: CASSPRSQGKSNEKLFF
j_call: TRBJ2-7; v_call: TRBV7-8; cdr3_aa: CASSLGQSSYEQYF
j_call: TRBJ1-1; v_call: TRBV5-8; cdr3_aa: CASSLDSYTEAFF
j_call: TRBJ1-5; v_call: TRBV6-6; cdr3_aa: CASSDGTGANQPQHF
j_call: TRBJ2-3; v_call: TRBV27; cdr3_aa: CASLEGRTSTDTQYF
j_call: TRBJ1-5; v_call: TRBV5-5; cdr3_aa: CASSLTLGTVFQPQHF
j_call: TRBJ2-1; v_call: TRBV25-1; cdr3_aa: CASGQGYNEQFF
j_call: TRBJ1-1; v_call: TRBV6-1; cdr3_aa: CASARESTEAFF
j_call: TRBJ1-1; v_call: TRBV18; cdr3_aa: CASSPQTGQGTFNSNTEAFF
j_call: TRBJ2-7; v_call: TRBV6-5; cdr3_aa: CASSYRRGGGVEQYF
j_call: TRBJ1-2; v_call: TRBV28; cdr3_aa: CASSEGILVTGAFNYGYTF
j_call: TRBJ2-1; v_call: TRBV14; cdr3_aa: CASSPGHRIYNNEQFF
j_call: TRBJ1-1; v_call: TRBV5-1; cdr3_aa: CASSSPQGNTEAFF
j_call: TRBJ1-4; v_call: TRBV19; cdr3_aa: CASSSTEQAEKLFF
j_call: TRBJ1-3; v_call: TRBV4-2; cdr3_aa: CASSQDRTEGNTIYF
j_call: TRBJ1-3; v_call: TRBV18; cdr3_aa: CASSPAGHTIYF
j_call: TRBJ2-1; v_call: TRBV5-5; cdr3_aa: CASSFGLMGGGLNEQFF
j_call: TRBJ2-5; v_call: TRBV5-5; cdr3_aa: CASSLKLTSQQETQYF
j_call: TRBJ2-5; v_call: TRBV30; cdr3_aa: CAWSYQETQYF
j_call: TRBJ1-5; v_call: TRBV6-5; cdr3_aa: CASSYGGRQPQHF
j_call: TRBJ1-5; v_call: TRBV27; cdr3_aa: CASSFTTNSNQPQHF
j_call: TRBJ2-5; v_call: TRBV6-4; cdr3_aa: CASSDSSQETQYF
j_call: TRBJ1-1; v_call: TRBV10-3; cdr3_aa: CAISESRQENTEAFF
j_call: TRBJ1-1; v_call: TRBV6-1; cdr3_aa: CASSFPGTQNTEAFF
j_call: TRBJ1-4; v_call: TRBV7-2; cdr3_aa: CASSLGGQTREKLFF
j_call: TRBJ1-2; v_call: TRBV5-1; cdr3_aa: CASSLGDRGDGYTF
j_call: TRBJ2-1; v_call: TRBV4-3; cdr3_aa: CASSQARLAGVDEQFF
j_call: TRBJ1-2; v_call: TRBV7-8; cdr3_aa: CASSLRDRGTNYGYTF
j_call: TRBJ2-7; v_call: TRBV6-1; cdr3_aa: CAGSRRELFDEQYF
j_call: TRBJ1-5; v_call: TRBV11-2; cdr3_aa: CASSLGSIQPQHF
j_call: TRBJ2-5; v_call: TRBV6-5; cdr3_aa: CASSYSNSQYF
j_call: TRBJ1-6; v_call: TRBV5-4; cdr3_aa: CASSPPGQGASPLHF
j_call: TRBJ1-2; v_call: TRBV23-1; cdr3_aa: CASLYQGDNYGYTF
j_call: TRBJ1-6; v_call: TRBV5-3; cdr3_aa: CARSPLMEDNNSPLHF
j_call: TRBJ2-1; v_call: TRBV9; cdr3_aa: CASSEGLAVNEQFF